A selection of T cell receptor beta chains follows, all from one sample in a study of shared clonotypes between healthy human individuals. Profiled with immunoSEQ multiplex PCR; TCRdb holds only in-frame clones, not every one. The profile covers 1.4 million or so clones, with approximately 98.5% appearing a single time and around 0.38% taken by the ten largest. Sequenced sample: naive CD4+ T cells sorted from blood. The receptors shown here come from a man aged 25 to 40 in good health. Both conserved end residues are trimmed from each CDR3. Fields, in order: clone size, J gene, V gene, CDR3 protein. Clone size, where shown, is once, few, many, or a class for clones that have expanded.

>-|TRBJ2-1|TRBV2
ASSESPGAFKQF
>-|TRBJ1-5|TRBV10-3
ANQQGLNQPQH
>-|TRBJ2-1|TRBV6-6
ASSPGGAGEQF
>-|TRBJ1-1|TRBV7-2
ASSLAGGAASEAF
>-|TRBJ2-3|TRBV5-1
ASSTREGTDTQY
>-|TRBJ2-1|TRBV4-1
ASSQAGVYNEQF
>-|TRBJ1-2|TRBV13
ASSPLGTPSPYGYT
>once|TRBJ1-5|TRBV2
ASRYSNQPQH
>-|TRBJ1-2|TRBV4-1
ASSQVTGGAPNYGYT
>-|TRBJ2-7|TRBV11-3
ASSLDRRGYEQY